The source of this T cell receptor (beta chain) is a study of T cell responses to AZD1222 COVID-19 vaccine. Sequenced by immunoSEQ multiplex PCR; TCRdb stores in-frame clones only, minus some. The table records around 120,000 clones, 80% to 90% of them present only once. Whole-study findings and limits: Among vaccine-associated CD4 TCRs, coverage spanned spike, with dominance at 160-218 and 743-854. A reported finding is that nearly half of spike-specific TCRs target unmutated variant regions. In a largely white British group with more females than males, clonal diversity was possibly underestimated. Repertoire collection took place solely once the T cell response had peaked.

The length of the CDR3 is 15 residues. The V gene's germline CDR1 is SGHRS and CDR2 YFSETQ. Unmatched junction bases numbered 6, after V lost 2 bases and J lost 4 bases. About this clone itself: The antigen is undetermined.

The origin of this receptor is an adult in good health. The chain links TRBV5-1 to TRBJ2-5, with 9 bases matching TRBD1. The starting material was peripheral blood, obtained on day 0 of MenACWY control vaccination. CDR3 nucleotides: TGCGCCAGCAGCTTTAGTACAGGGGGCGGAGAGACCCAGTACTTC. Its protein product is CASSFSTGGGETQYF.